The next 26 T cell receptor beta chains were all read from a single sample in a study of shared clonotypes between healthy human individuals. The table came from immunoSEQ multiplex PCR; TCRdb's copy has only in-frame clones and leaves some out. Of 650,000 to 700,000 clones in the sample, around 91% were seen once. The sequenced sample was memory CD8+ T cells from PBMCs. The subset: CD45RO+ cells pooled with CCR7-negative TemRA cells. All receptors come from a young man in good health. Some clones in this sample may be carry-over from other donors' samples.

The chain links TRBV1 to TRBJ2-3; the D call of TRBD2 is as the table states it, not checked on the DNA. TRBV1 is flagged as a pseudogene. The CDR3 has 19 residues. The CDR3 is CTSSQARLRRLYTTDTQYF. CDR3 bases: TGCACCAGCAGCCAAGCGAGACTTCGCCGACTATATACCACAGATACGCAGTATTTT.

This chain uses TRBV6-6 with TRBJ1-2, with D unresolved. The CDR3 consists of 13 residues. CDR1 MNHNY and CDR2 SVGAGI come from the germline V gene (reference sequence). Trimming stripped 1 base from V and 8 bases from J, with 11 bases between. The CDR3 nucleotides read TGTGCCAGCAGTTACTTACACGGTGAGGGCTACACCTTC. Translation: CASSYLHGEGYTF.

The chain recombines TRBV15 with TRBJ2-4; TRBD1 agrees at 9 bases. The CDR3 is made up of 17 amino acids. J gave up 3 bases and V 1 base, and 7 bases lay outside the gene matches. The germline gives CDR1 LNHNV, CDR2 YYDKDF (reference sequence). The CDR3 is CATSRAAGQGGKNIQYF. DNA of the CDR3: TGTGCCACCAGCAGAGCCGCGGGACAGGGTGGCAAAAACATTCAGTACTTC.

This chain joins TRBV6-5 and TRBJ2-3; D remains ambiguous. V was trimmed by 7 bases and J by 3 bases, leaving 11 bases between them. This CDR3 is built from 13 residues. CDR1 and CDR2 from the germline V gene are MNHEY and SVGAGI. The CDR3 bases are TGTGCCAGCACCCGGAAGGGAACAGATACGCAGTATTTT. Translating it yields CASTRKGTDTQYF.

The chain links TRBV2 to TRBJ2-5, with D possibly matching TRBD2 (7 bases). Germline CDR1 reads SNHLY; CDR2 reads FYNNEI. V shed 9 bases and J shed 1 base, with 18 bases lying between them. The CDR3 totals 15 residues. The CDR3 region is CASGGGRLIQETQYF. Here the CDR3 DNA reads TGTGCCAGTGGGGGGGGCAGGCTTATCCAAGAGACCCAGTACTTC.

Here the CDR3 reads CASSIVASQPQHF. The DNA of the CDR3 is TGTGCCAGTAGTATAGTAGCGAGTCAGCCCCAGCATTTT. This chain uses TRBV19 with TRBJ1-5; D is unresolved. Germline values: CDR1 LNHDA, CDR2 SQIVND (reference sequence). The CDR3 extends over 13 amino acids. With 1 base removed from V and 6 bases from J, the gap between germline ends came to 7 bases.

V usage is TRBV19 and J usage is TRBJ2-1; tentatively, D is TRBD1 (5 bases). Germline V gene lookup returns CDR1 LNHDA and CDR2 SQIVND (reference sequence). The CDR3 spans 17 residues. Trimming removed 7 bases from V and 6 bases from J, with 25 bases in between. The CDR3 loop is CASTSRTWGSPSNEQFF. The CDR3 DNA is TGTGCCAGTACTTCCCGGACCTGGGGCAGTCCATCCAATGAGCAGTTCTTC.

The chain has TRBV11-2 and TRBJ2-3; perhaps TRBD2 as D (5 bases). V gave up 4 bases and J gave up 2 bases, with 19 bases separating them. This CDR3 spans 17 amino acids. CDR1 and CDR2 (germline): SGHAT, FQNNGV. For the CDR3, the DNA is TGTGCCAGCAGCTGGGGAAACACTAGTCAGGCCACAGATACGCAGTATTTT. Translated: CASSWGNTSQATDTQYF.

This clone was counted many times. This sequence joins TRBV19 and TRBJ2-3; weak D call: TRBD1 (6 bases). V was pared by 4 bases and J by 1 base, with 9 bases between. Germline loops: CDR1 LNHDA, CDR2 SQIVND (reference sequence). There are 14 residues in the CDR3. CDR3 region: CASSTRTGTDTQYF. The CDR3 nucleotides read TGTGCCAGTAGTACCCGGACAGGCACAGATACGCAGTATTTT.

CDR3 DNA: TGTGCCAGTAGTAACAGGGAGGATGGCTACACCTTC. Encoded protein: CASSNREDGYTF. The V and J genes are TRBV19 and TRBJ1-2, with D tentatively TRBD1 (6 bases). The V and J ends lost 4 bases and 6 bases respectively, with 9 bases between them. Germline CDR1 and CDR2: LNHDA and SQIVND (reference sequence). The CDR3 contains 12 residues.

This chain links TRBV19 with TRBJ1-4; 11 bases fit TRBD1. J was trimmed by 0 bases and V by 4 bases; bases with no gene match: 4. Looked up from germline, CDR1 is LNHDA and CDR2 is SQIVND (reference sequence). The length of the CDR3 is 17 residues. This chain's CDR3 is CASSRWGQGATNEKLFF. The CDR3 nucleotides are TGTGCCAGTAGTAGATGGGGACAGGGGGCAACTAATGAAAAACTGTTTTTT.

V is TRBV7-9 and J is TRBJ1-2; 10 bases line up with TRBD1. The CDR3 is 17 amino acids. Germline CDR1 SEHNR, CDR2 FQNEAQ (reference sequence). Losses at the gene ends were 0 bases for V and 0 bases for J; bases not matched to a gene: 4. Here the CDR3 DNA reads TGTGCCAGCAGCTTAGCGACAGGGGGCCCCCCTAACTATGGCTACACCTTC. This sequence encodes CASSLATGGPPNYGYTF.

The rearrangement joins TRBV11-1 to TRBJ2-2; 9 bases are a match to TRBD1. The CDR3 covers 16 residues. Losses at the gene ends were 5 bases for V and 3 bases for J; bases not matched to a gene: 7. Germline V gives CDR1 SGHAT, CDR2 FQDESV (reference sequence). For the CDR3, the DNA is TGTGCCAGCAGCCGGGACAGGGAGGCGGACACCGGGGAGCTGTTTTTT. Translation: CASSRDREADTGELFF. Using reference TRBV11-1 and TRBJ2-2 for the parts outside the CDR3, the full variable domain is EAEVAQSPRYKITEKSQAVAFWCDPISGHATLYWYRQILGQGPELLVQFQDESVVDDSQLPKDRFSAERLKGVDSTLKIQPAELGDSAMYLCASSRDREADTGELFFGEGSRLTVL.

The chain recombines TRBV11-2 with TRBJ2-3, with no clear D. Germline V gene sequence: CDR1 SGHAT, CDR2 FQNNGV. Trimming stripped 1 base from V and 1 base from J, with 6 bases between. The CDR3 totals 14 residues. CDR3 sequence reads: CASSLGVGTDTQYF. As DNA, the CDR3 is TGTGCCAGCAGCTTAGGCGTGGGCACAGATACGCAGTATTTT. Filled out from reference TRBV11-2 and TRBJ2-3, the complete variable domain reads EAGVAQSPRYKIIEKRQSVAFWCNPISGHATLYWYQQILGQGPKLLIQFQNNGVVDDSQLPKDRFSAERLKGVDSTLKIQPAKLEDSAVYLCASSLGVGTDTQYFGPGTRLTVL.

The V call is TRBV7-8, the J call TRBJ2-5; D ambiguous. From germline, CDR1 is SGHVS and CDR2 FQNEAQ. V was pared by 5 bases and J by 0 bases, with 4 bases between. The CDR3 covers 12 residues. CDR3 sequence reads: CASSKYQETQYF. Written as DNA, the CDR3 is TGTGCCAGCAGCAAGTACCAAGAGACCCAGTACTTC.

This chain links TRBV10-3 with TRBJ2-1, with 8 bases lining up with TRBD2. Per germline, CDR1 ENHRY and CDR2 SYGVKD. With 0 bases clipped from V and 1 base from J, the junction kept 2 bases outside the gene matches. CDR3 length equals 16 residues. The CDR3 region has the DNA TGTGCCATCAGTGAGTCGGGACTAGGGTCCTACAATGAGCAGTTCTTC. This gives the protein CAISESGLGSYNEQFF.

This chain uses TRBV19 with TRBJ1-2; D gene unclear. Germline V gene data show CDR1 as LNHDA and CDR2 as SQIVND (reference sequence). The length of the CDR3 is 11 residues. V was cut by 5 bases and J by 4 bases, with 5 bases left in between. The CDR3 DNA reads TGTGCCAGTAGTCCTGCCTATGGCTACACCTTC. Amino acid sequence: CASSPAYGYTF.

As regards this clone: This sample includes further DNA sequences coding for the same CDR3. The rearrangement links TRBV27 to TRBJ2-7; TRBD1 might be the D (5 bases). From germline, CDR1 is MNHEY and CDR2 SMNVEV (reference sequence). The CDR3 loop spans 14 amino acids. V was trimmed by 0 bases and J by 2 bases, leaving 8 bases between them. CDR3 loop: CASSLSQGAYEQYF. The CDR3 DNA reads TGTGCCAGCAGTTTATCGCAGGGCGCCTACGAGCAGTACTTC.

The chain recombines TRBV10-1 with TRBJ2-7; 7 bases line up with TRBD2. The CDR3 covers 16 residues. The V segment lost 0 bases and the J segment 5 bases; nucleotides outside the gene matches: 10. Per the germline V gene, CDR1 is WNHNN and CDR2 is SYGVQD (reference sequence). The CDR3 DNA is TGCGCCAGCAGTGAGTCGACGGGAGGTGCGTTGGACGAGCAGTACTTC. Translated, it gives CASSESTGGALDEQYF.

This clone appeared a few times. The chain couples TRBV10-1 to TRBJ2-7; TRBD1 aligns across 10 bases. V lost 6 bases to trimming and J lost 3 bases; unmatched junction nucleotides: 8. There are 15 residues in the CDR3. The V gene's germline CDR1 is WNHNN and CDR2 SYGVQD (reference sequence). In nucleotides, the CDR3 is TGCGCCAGCAGCCGAGGGACAGGGGAGGACTACGAGCAGTACTTC. It codes for CASSRGTGEDYEQYF.

This rearrangement joins TRBV28 to TRBJ1-3; a weak D match, TRBD1 (5 bases). This CDR3 region has 15 residues. The V end lost 6 bases, the J end lost 0 bases, and 12 bases lay between the germline ends. CDR1 and CDR2 from the germline V gene are MDHEN and SYDVKM. CDR3 nucleotide sequence: TGTGCCAGCAGGGGGCCTACACTCTCTGGAAACACCATATATTTT. This encodes CASRGPTLSGNTIYF.

The chain joins TRBV27 to TRBJ2-6, with D unresolved. Germline V gives CDR1 MNHEY, CDR2 SMNVEV (reference sequence). The V end was cut by 0 bases, the J end by 3 bases, with 6 bases between. This CDR3 is 15 amino acids long. The CDR3: CASSLSGIGANVLTF. CDR3 DNA: TGTGCCAGCAGTTTATCAGGGATTGGGGCCAACGTCCTGACTTTC.

The chain is built from TRBV10-2 and TRBJ2-7; D gene ambiguous. Germline values: CDR1 WSHSY, CDR2 SAAADI. The CDR3 contains 13 residues. V was trimmed by 9 bases and J by 1 base, leaving 13 bases between them. The CDR3 sequence: CASTATLSYEQYF. The DNA of the CDR3 is TGCGCCAGTACAGCAACCCTATCCTACGAGCAGTACTTC.

This chain uses TRBV28 with TRBJ1-1; the D gene is possibly TRBD1 (6 bases). V lost 6 bases and J lost 1, with 15 bases in between. The CDR3 loop spans 15 amino acids. Germline CDR1 and CDR2: MDHEN and SYDVKM. This CDR3 is CASRHRQATNTEAFF. CDR3 DNA sequence: TGTGCCAGCAGACACCGACAGGCCACGAACACTGAAGCTTTCTTT.

The chain carries TRBV13 and TRBJ2-2; D gene ambiguous. CDR1 PRHDT and CDR2 FYEKMQ come from the germline V gene (reference sequence). CDR3 length: 17 residues. The V and J ends lost 5 bases and 0 bases respectively, with 16 bases between them. The CDR3 DNA follows: TGTGCCAGCAGCCTTTCCCAAGAAAACTCGAACACCGGGGAGCTGTTTTTT. Encoded protein: CASSLSQENSNTGELFF.

The J gene is TRBJ2-7, the V gene TRBV27, with 11 positions matching TRBD2. The CDR3 is 16 residues long. The trim removed 4 bases at V and 2 bases at J, leaving 7 bases unmatched. Germline CDR1 reads MNHEY; CDR2 reads SMNVEV (reference sequence). The CDR3 DNA sequence: TGTGCCAGCAGTTCCCGTAGCGGGAGGGGGGCCTACGAGCAGTACTTC. This codes for CASSSRSGRGAYEQYF.